The following is a T cell receptor beta chain sequence with its context. Original analysis: Amplification with reference gene primers provided the estimates of nucleated cell counts. Sequencing used immunoSEQ multiplex PCR; TCRdb keeps in-frame clones, though not all of them. For V, J and clone size, that table is used; D and trimming come from the DNA. The sample contains 180,000 or so clones, more than 80% of which appear only once. This CDR3 comprises 16 residues. In germline, CDR1 is MGHRA, CDR2 YSYEKL. With 4 bases clipped from V and 6 bases from J, the junction kept 9 bases outside the gene matches. These data come from a study of blood T cell repertoires in COVID-19. In the study overall: Samples taken during acute and convalescent COVID-19 were collected in the United States, Italy and Spain.

The chain links TRBV4-1 to TRBJ2-1, with TRBD2 matching 10 bases. This TCR derives from a woman aged 55-70 years with acute or convalescent COVID-19. The sequenced sample was peripheral blood. The CDR3 nucleotides read TGCGCCAGCAGCCTAAGTTGGACTAGCGGTTTCAATGAGCAGTTCTTC. It yields the protein CASSLSWTSGFNEQFF.